A single sample is the source of the 19 T cell receptor beta chains below, sequenced in a study of blood T cell repertoires in COVID-19. Profiled with immunoSEQ multiplex PCR; TCRdb holds only in-frame clones, not every one. The data hold under 450,000 clones, with roughly nine tenths observed a single time. Sequenced: PBMCs or T cells enriched from blood (not recorded which). These receptors all stem from a woman aged 40 to 50 who had been exposed to COVID-19.

Note on this clone: This CDR3 is also generated by other DNA sequences in the sample. The chain combines TRBV10-3 with TRBJ1-1; D is ambiguous. This CDR3 is built from 13 residues. V was clipped by 6 bases and J by 1 base, with 9 bases between them. The germline gives CDR1 ENHRY, CDR2 SYGVKD. CDR3 nucleotide sequence: TGTGCCATCAGCCCGGGAGGGAACACTGAAGCTTTCTTT. It translates to CAISPGGNTEAFF.

J is TRBJ2-1 and V is TRBV12-3 or TRBV12-4; possibly TRBD2 for D (5 bases). There are 13 residues in the CDR3. V was shortened by 6 bases and J by 5 bases, with 11 bases between the two germline ends. The CDR3 nucleotides are TGTGCCAGCAGACTCGGACTCGACAATGAGCAGTTCTTC. This gives the protein CASRLGLDNEQFF.

The genes are TRBV6-5 and TRBJ2-1, with 11 nucleotides matching TRBD2. J lost 4 bases, V lost 5 bases, and 4 bases had no gene match. This CDR3 is 15 amino acids long. The germline CDR1 and CDR2 sequences are MNHEY and SVGAGI. Written as DNA, the CDR3 is TGTGCCAGCAGTCAACTAGCGGGGGTATACAATGAGCAGTTCTTC. It is translated as CASSQLAGVYNEQFF.

The chain employs TRBV5-1 and TRBJ1-3; D uncertain. Per the germline V gene, CDR1 is SGHRS and CDR2 is YFSETQ. Trimming shortened V by 0 bases and J by 2 bases, and 6 bases separated the two germline ends. The CDR3 has 14 amino acids. In nucleotides, the CDR3 is TGCGCCAGCAGCTTGGGGGCTCCTGGAAACACCATATATTTT. Translated: CASSLGAPGNTIYF.

This sequence joins TRBV2 and TRBJ2-7, with D maybe TRBD1 (6 bases). Germline V gives CDR1 SNHLY, CDR2 FYNNEI. This CDR3 comprises 14 residues. The V gene lost 7 bases and the J gene lost 2 bases, with 15 bases spanning the gap. The CDR3 spells CASKTGTSTYEQYF. In DNA, the CDR3 is TGTGCCAGCAAAACCGGGACATCAACCTACGAGCAGTACTTC.

This chain connects TRBV24-1 to TRBJ2-1; 11 nucleotides match TRBD1. The germline V gene encodes CDR1 KGHDR and CDR2 SFDVKD. The CDR3 spans 15 residues. J lost 12 bases, V lost 3 bases, and 9 bases had no gene match. The CDR3 region has the DNA TGTGCCACCAGTGATCGCGGGACAGGGGGGTTAGGGCAGTTCTTC. Amino acid sequence: CATSDRGTGGLGQFF.

The chain couples TRBV20-1 to TRBJ2-3; TRBD2 aligns across 10 bases. V lost 3 bases and J lost 2; bases outside the gene matches: 8. The CDR3 sequence is 16 residues long. Germline-derived CDR1 and CDR2 are DFQATT and SNEGSKA (reference sequence). The CDR3 region is CSASTPLAGLTDTQYF. CDR3 DNA: TGCAGTGCTAGTACCCCACTAGCGGGGCTCACAGATACGCAGTATTTT.

The CDR3 is CASRRRAEQFF. As DNA, the CDR3 is TGTGCCAGCAGAAGAAGAGCTGAGCAGTTCTTC. The chain joins TRBV6-5 to TRBJ2-1; D gene uncertain. This CDR3 has 11 residues. Germline V gene sequence: CDR1 MNHEY, CDR2 SVGAGI. V was shortened by 6 bases and J by 9 bases, with 9 bases between the two germline ends.

This rearrangement joins TRBV30 to TRBJ2-4; TRBD2 matches at 7 bases. V lost 5 bases, J lost 5 bases, and 6 bases stayed unmatched. There are 13 residues in the CDR3. CDR1 and CDR2 (germline): GTSNPN, SVGIG (reference sequence). The CDR3 DNA is TGTGCCTGGGGGGGGGACGTCCAAAACATTCAGTACTTC. Its protein is CAWGGDVQNIQYF.

The gene calls are TRBV10-3 and TRBJ1-2, with 12 bases fitting TRBD1. The V and J ends lost 4 bases and 0 bases, in that order; junction bases with no gene match: 6. Germline-derived CDR1 and CDR2 are ENHRY and SYGVKD. CDR3 length equals 17 residues. As DNA, the CDR3 is TGTGCCATCAGTGGGGGGACAGGGGGCCCTTCTAACTATGGCTACACCTTC. This codes for CAISGGTGGPSNYGYTF.

CDR3 DNA sequence: TGTGCCAGCTCACCCCCGGACAGCATGAACACTGAAGCTTTCTTT. Amino acids: CASSPPDSMNTEAFF. The gene calls are TRBV18 and TRBJ1-1, with D possibly being TRBD1 (6 bases). This CDR3 comprises 15 residues. Between the trimmed V and J ends, which lost 3 bases and 0 bases, there was a span of 11 bases. CDR1 is KGHSH and CDR2 is LQKENI in the germline V gene.

The chain uses TRBV7-2 and TRBJ2-3, with 9 positions matching TRBD2. The CDR3 is 15 residues long. Trimming removed 3 bases from V and 5 bases from J; junction bases left unmatched: 6. Per germline, CDR1 SGHTA and CDR2 FQGNSA. The DNA of the CDR3 is TGTGCCAGCAGCTTCGCGGGAGGGCGGGGAGATACGCAGTATTTT. It codes for CASSFAGGRGDTQYF. The variable domain in full, completed from reference TRBV7-2 and TRBJ2-3, reads GAGVSQSPSNKVTEKGKDVELRCDPISGHTALYWYRQSLGQGLEFLIYFQGNSAPDKSGLPSDRFSAERTGGSVSTLTIQRTQQEDSAVYLCASSFAGGRGDTQYFGPGTRLTVL.

On this clone: The junction departs from the called germline gene at one end, perhaps through a read error. The CDR3 is CASSFGGLPLF. The CDR3 bases are TGTGCCAGCAGTTTTGGGGGACTGCCCCTCTTC. The chain joins TRBV6-2 or TRBV6-3 to TRBJ2-1; a possible D gene is TRBD2 (6 bases). Per germline, CDR1 MNHEY and CDR2 SVGEGT. This CDR3 is 11 amino acids long.

This chain uses TRBV29-1 with TRBJ1-3; D is ambiguous. The CDR3 loop spans 12 amino acids. Germline V CDR1 and CDR2: SQVTM, ANQGSEA. Trimming pared 1 base from V and 1 base from J, leaving 2 bases between. CDR3: CSVEASGNTIYF. CDR3 in DNA: TGCAGCGTTGAAGCTTCTGGAAACACCATATATTTT.

The J gene is TRBJ1-2, the V gene TRBV19, with D perhaps TRBD1 (5 bases). This CDR3 comprises 12 residues. From germline, CDR1 is LNHDA and CDR2 SQIVND (reference sequence). Trimming cost V 6 bases and J 8 bases, with 13 bases left between them. The CDR3 reads CASSPGRQGYTF. The CDR3, as DNA: TGTGCCAGTAGCCCAGGGCGGCAGGGCTACACCTTC.

The chain employs TRBV11-3 and TRBJ2-5; D is unresolved. The V and J ends lost 0 bases and 5 bases respectively, with 4 bases between them. The CDR3 sequence is 12 residues long. The germline CDR1 and CDR2 sequences are SGHNT and YENEEA. Written as DNA, the CDR3 is TGTGCCAGCAGCTTAGATATGGAGACCCAGTACTTC. This gives the protein CASSLDMETQYF.

The chain links TRBV6-5 to TRBJ1-1; D remains ambiguous. The V and J ends lost 7 bases and 1 base respectively, with 10 bases between them. The CDR3 extends over 13 amino acids. Germline loops: CDR1 MNHEY, CDR2 SVGAGI. Written as DNA, the CDR3 is TGTGCCAGCACTCCTCAGGAGAACACTGAAGCTTTCTTT. It is translated as CASTPQENTEAFF.

The chain has TRBV6-5 and TRBJ1-2; TRBD1 is a possible D gene (6 bases). The CDR3 sequence is 12 residues long. V was clipped by 7 bases and J by 3 bases, with 9 bases between them. Germline V gives CDR1 MNHEY, CDR2 SVGAGI. CDR3 DNA: TGTGCCAGCAAGACAGGAGACTATGGCTACACCTTC. Translation gives CASKTGDYGYTF.

This chain connects TRBV29-1 to TRBJ2-3, with D perhaps TRBD2 (7 bases). The CDR3 runs 13 residues. The germline V gene has CDR1 SQVTM and CDR2 ANQGSEA. With 3 bases removed from V and 5 bases from J, the gap between germline ends came to 12 bases. The CDR3 region is CSVETGGGDTQYF. The CDR3 bases are TGCAGCGTTGAGACGGGGGGCGGAGATACGCAGTATTTT.